The T cell receptor beta chain under discussion was sequenced for a study of T cell repertoires in cytomegalovirus infection. Overall study: CMV epitopes, recently identified HLA-C-restricted and well-studied HLA-B-restricted, were used. CMV infection together with matching HLA type was indicated by public TCR beta signatures.

TCRdb analysed the reads with MiXCR anew, one entry per CDR3 protein. The profile shows tens of thousands of distinct CDR3 sequences, more than 20% of them singletons. Broader study findings: In two of eight donors, the top clonotype was HLA-C-restricted CMV-specific. Summed public TCR beta family frequency identified CMV carriers bearing the relevant HLA.

With V trimmed by 3 bases and J by 3 bases, 3 bases remained unmatched. This CDR3 has 14 amino acids. CDR1 and CDR2 from the germline V gene are SGHNT and YYREEE (reference sequence). In this sample, this clonotype turned up a few times. No antigen is known for it. The V and J genes are TRBV5-4 and TRBJ2-7; the match to TRBD1 covers 10 bases. The receptor comes from a human donor in good health (CMV status not recorded). Some clones in this sample may be carry-over from other donors' samples. Sequencing was performed on CD8+ T cells from cultured PBMCs, taken from culture after CMV antigen stimulation. CDR3 loop: CASSSDRGSYEQYF. DNA for the CDR3: TGTGCCAGCAGCTCGGACAGGGGGAGCTACGAGCAGTACTTC. Full variable domain (outside the CDR3, taken from reference TRBV5-4 and TRBJ2-7): ETGVTQSPTHLIKTRGQQVTLRCSSQSGHNTVSWYQQALGQGPQFIFQYYREEENGRGNFPPRFSGLQFPNYSSELNVNALELDDSALYLCASSSDRGSYEQYFGPGTRLTVT.